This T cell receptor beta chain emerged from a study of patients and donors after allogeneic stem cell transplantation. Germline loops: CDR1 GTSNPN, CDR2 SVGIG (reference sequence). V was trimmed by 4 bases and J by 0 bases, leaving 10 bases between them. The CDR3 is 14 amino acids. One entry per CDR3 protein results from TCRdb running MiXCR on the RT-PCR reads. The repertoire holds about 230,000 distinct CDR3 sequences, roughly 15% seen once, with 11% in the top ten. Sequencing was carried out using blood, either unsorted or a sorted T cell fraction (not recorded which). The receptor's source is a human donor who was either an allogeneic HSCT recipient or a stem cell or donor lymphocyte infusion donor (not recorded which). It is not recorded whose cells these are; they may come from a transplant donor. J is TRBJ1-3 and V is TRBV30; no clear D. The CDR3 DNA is TGTGCCTGGACAGACTTCAACTCTGGAAACACCATATATTTT. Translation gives CAWTDFNSGNTIYF.